This passage covers 4 T cell receptor beta chains from one sample sequenced in a study of cytotoxic CD8 clonotypes in ibrutinib-treated CLL. Produced via immunoSEQ multiplex PCR; TCRdb's table is partial and in-frame only. The data hold almost 250,000 clones, with around three quarters observed a single time. This material consisted of PBMCs, taken after 24 months of ibrutinib treatment. These receptors were obtained from a human donor with chronic lymphocytic leukemia.

The chain employs TRBV7-9 and TRBJ2-4; 9 nucleotides agree with TRBD1. Trimming at V came to 2 bases and at J to 0 bases, leaving 5 bases not matched to a gene. The V gene's germline CDR1 is SEHNR and CDR2 FQNEAQ (reference sequence). This CDR3 comprises 17 residues. The CDR3 DNA follows: TGTGCCAGCAGCTTAATAGGGACAGGGTTAGCCAAAAACATTCAGTACTTC. Amino acid sequence: CASSLIGTGLAKNIQYF.

The chain carries TRBV4-2 and TRBJ2-7; TRBD2 is a possible D gene (6 bases). Trimming stripped 4 bases from V and 7 bases from J, with 11 bases between. This CDR3 spans 12 amino acids. Germline-derived CDR1 and CDR2 are LGHNA and YNFKEQ. CDR3 coding DNA: TGTGCCAGCAGCCGGAATGCGGGGGAGCAGTACTTC. Translation gives CASSRNAGEQYF.

V and J are TRBV7-3 and TRBJ2-1; 7 nucleotides agree with TRBD2. This CDR3 is 16 amino acids long. Germline lookup yields CDR1 SGHTA and CDR2 FQGTGA. With 0 bases clipped from V and 7 bases from J, the junction kept 9 bases outside the gene matches. The CDR3 is CASSLTSRGSRNEQFF. For the CDR3, the DNA is TGTGCCAGCAGCTTAACGTCGCGCGGGAGTAGAAATGAGCAGTTCTTC.

This chain links TRBV6-5 with TRBJ2-7; 7 bases fit TRBD1. This CDR3 contains 13 residues. CDR1 and CDR2 (germline): MNHEY, SVGAGI. Germline trimming cut 6 bases from V and 3 bases from J; bases unmatched to any gene: 5. CDR3 sequence reads: CASRKTGSYEQYF. CDR3 nucleotides: TGTGCCAGCAGAAAGACAGGGAGCTACGAGCAGTACTTC.